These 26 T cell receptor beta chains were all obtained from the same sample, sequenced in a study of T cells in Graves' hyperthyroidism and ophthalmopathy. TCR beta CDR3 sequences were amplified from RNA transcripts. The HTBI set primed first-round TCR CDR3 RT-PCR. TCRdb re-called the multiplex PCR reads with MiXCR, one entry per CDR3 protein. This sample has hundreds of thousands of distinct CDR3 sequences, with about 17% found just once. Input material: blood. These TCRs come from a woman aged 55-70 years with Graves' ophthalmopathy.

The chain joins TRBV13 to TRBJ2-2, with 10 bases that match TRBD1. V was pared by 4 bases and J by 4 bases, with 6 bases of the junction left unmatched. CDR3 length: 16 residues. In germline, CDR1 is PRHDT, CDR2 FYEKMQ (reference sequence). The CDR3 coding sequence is TGTGCCAGCAGCTCTCCGGGACAGGGGTTCACCGGGGAGCTGTTTTTT. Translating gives CASSSPGQGFTGELFF.

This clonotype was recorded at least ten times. The CDR3 DNA follows: TGCAGTGCTAGAAGGGACGTCTACGAGCAGTACTTC. Its translation: CSARRDVYEQYF. This sequence joins TRBV20-1 and TRBJ2-7; D is perhaps TRBD1 or TRBD2 (5 bases each). The CDR3 is 12 amino acids. Per the germline V gene, CDR1 is DFQATT and CDR2 is SNEGSKA (reference sequence). Trimming stripped 2 bases from V and 3 bases from J, with 8 bases between.

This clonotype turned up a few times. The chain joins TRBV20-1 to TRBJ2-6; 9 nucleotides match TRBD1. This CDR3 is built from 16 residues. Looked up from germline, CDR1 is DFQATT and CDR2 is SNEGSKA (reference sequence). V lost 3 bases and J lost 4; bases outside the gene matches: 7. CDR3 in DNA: TGCAGTGCTAGGCTACGACAGGGGGGAGGGGCCAACGTCCTGACTTTC. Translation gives CSARLRQGGGANVLTF.

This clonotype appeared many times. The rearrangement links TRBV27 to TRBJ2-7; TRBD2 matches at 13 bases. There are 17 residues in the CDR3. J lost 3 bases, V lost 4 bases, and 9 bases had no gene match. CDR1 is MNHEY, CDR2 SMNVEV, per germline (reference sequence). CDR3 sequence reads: CASSSRTSGSSIYEQYF. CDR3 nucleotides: TGTGCCAGCAGTTCCAGGACTAGCGGGAGTTCGATCTACGAGCAGTACTTC.

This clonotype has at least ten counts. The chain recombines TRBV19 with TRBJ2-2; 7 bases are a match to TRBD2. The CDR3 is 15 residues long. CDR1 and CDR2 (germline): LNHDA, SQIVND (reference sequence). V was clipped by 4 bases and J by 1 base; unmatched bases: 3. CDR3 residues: CASSRLAVNTGELFF. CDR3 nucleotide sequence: TGTGCCAGTAGTAGGCTAGCGGTGAACACCGGGGAGCTGTTTTTT.

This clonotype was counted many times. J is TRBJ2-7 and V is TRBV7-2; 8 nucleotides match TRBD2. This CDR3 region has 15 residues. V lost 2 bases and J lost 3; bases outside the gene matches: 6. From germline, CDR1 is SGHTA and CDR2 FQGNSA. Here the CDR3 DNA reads TGTGCCAGCAGCTTAAGGACTAGCAACCACTACGAGCAGTACTTC. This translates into CASSLRTSNHYEQYF.

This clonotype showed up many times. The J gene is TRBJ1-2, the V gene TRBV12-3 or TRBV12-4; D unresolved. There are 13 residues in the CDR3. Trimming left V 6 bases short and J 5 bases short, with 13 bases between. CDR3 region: CASSLLGAYGYTF. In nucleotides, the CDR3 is TGTGCCAGCAGCTTATTGGGAGCTTATGGCTACACCTTC.

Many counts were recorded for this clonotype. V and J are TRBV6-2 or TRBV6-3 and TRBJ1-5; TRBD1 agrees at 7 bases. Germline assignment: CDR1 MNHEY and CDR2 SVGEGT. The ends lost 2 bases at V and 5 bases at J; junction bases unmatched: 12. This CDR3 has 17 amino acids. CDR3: CASSYDPGRGGDQPQHF. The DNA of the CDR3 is TGTGCCAGCAGTTACGATCCAGGCAGGGGGGGGGATCAGCCCCAGCATTTT.

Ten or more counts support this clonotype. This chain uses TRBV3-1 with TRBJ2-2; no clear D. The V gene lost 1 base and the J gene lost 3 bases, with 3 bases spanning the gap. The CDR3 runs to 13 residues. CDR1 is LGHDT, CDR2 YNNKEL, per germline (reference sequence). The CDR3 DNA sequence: TGTGCCAGCAGCCAAGTGGACACCGGGGAGCTGTTTTTT. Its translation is CASSQVDTGELFF.

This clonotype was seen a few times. In nucleotides, the CDR3 is TGCAGTGCCCCCCGTGGTGCGGAGACCCAGTACTTC. This codes for CSAPRGAETQYF. This rearrangement joins TRBV20-1 to TRBJ2-5; D unclear. Germline CDR1 is DFQATT and CDR2 is SNEGSKA (reference sequence). Trimming removed 6 bases at V and 5 bases at J, with 13 bases between. CDR3 size: 12 residues.

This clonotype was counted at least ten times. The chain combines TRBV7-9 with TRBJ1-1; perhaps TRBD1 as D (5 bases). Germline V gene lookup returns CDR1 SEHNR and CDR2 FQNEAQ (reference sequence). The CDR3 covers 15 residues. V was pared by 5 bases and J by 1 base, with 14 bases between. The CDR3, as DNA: TGTGCCAGCAGCCTCGGGGGGGGAAGGAACACTGAAGCTTTCTTT. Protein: CASSLGGGRNTEAFF.

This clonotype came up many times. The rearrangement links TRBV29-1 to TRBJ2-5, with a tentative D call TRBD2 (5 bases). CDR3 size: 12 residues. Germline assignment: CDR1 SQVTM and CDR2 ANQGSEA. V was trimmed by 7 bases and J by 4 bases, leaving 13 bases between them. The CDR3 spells CSGNEGIETQYF. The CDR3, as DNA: TGCAGCGGTAACGAGGGCATAGAGACCCAGTACTTC.

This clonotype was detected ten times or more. CDR3: CASSSSPDTQYF. In nucleotides, the CDR3 is TGTGCCAGCAGTTCTAGCCCAGATACGCAGTATTTT. This chain uses TRBV28 with TRBJ2-3; D is possibly TRBD2 (5 bases). V lost 4 bases to trimming and J lost 4 bases, with 6 bases between them. The CDR3 length is 12 residues. Germline V CDR1 and CDR2: MDHEN, SYDVKM.

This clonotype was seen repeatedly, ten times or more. In nucleotides, the CDR3 is TGTGCCAGCCTGGCGGGGATCGGCGTGCAGACCCAGTACTTC. This gives the protein CASLAGIGVQTQYF. The chain recombines TRBV6-1 with TRBJ2-5, with a possible D match to TRBD2 (6 bases). V shed 8 bases and J shed 6 bases, with 19 bases lying between them. CDR1 is MNHNS and CDR2 is SASEGT in the germline V gene. This CDR3 has 14 amino acids.

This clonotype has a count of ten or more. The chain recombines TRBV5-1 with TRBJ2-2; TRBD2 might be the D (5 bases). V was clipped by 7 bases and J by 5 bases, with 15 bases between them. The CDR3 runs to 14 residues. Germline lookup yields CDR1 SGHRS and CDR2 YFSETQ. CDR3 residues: CASGTGEWTGELFF. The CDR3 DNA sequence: TGCGCCAGCGGAACTGGGGAGTGGACCGGGGAGCTGTTTTTT.

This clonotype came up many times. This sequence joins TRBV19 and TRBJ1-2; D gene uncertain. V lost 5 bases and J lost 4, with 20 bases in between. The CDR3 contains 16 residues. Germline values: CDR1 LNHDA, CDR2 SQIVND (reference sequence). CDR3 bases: TGTGCCAGTAGTCCTCCCGCTGGGCCAGACGCCTATGGCTACACCTTC. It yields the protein CASSPPAGPDAYGYTF.

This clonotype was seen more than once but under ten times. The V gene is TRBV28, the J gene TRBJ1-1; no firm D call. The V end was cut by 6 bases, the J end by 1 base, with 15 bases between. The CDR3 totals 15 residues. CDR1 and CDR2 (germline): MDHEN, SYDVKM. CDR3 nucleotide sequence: TGTGCCAGCAGCCCCTTAGTCGAGGGGAACACTGAAGCTTTCTTT. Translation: CASSPLVEGNTEAFF.

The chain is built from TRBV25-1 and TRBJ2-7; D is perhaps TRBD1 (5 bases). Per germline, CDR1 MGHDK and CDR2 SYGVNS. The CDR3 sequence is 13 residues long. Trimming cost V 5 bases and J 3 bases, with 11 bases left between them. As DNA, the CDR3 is TGTGCCAGCAGTTCCCTCAGGGACTACGAGCAGTACTTC. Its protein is CASSSLRDYEQYF.

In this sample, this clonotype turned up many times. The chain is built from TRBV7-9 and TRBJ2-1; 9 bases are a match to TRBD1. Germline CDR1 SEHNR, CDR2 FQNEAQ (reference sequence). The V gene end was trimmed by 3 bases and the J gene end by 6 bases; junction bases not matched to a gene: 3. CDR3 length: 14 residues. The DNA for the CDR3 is TGTGCCAGCAGCTTCACACAGGGGGCCAATGAGCAGTTCTTC. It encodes CASSFTQGANEQFF. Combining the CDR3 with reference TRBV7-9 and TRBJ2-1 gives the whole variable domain DTGVSQNPRHKITKRGQNVTFRCDPISEHNRLYWYRQTLGQGPEFLTYFQNEAQLEKSRLLSDRFSAERPKGSFSTLEIQRTEQGDSAMYLCASSFTQGANEQFFGPGTRLTVL.

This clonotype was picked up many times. The CDR3 sequence is CADPEAFF. The CDR3 DNA reads TGTGCCGACCCTGAAGCTTTCTTT. This sequence joins TRBV10-3 and TRBJ1-1, with D uncertain. The CDR3 is made up of 8 amino acids. V lost 11 bases and J 6 bases, leaving 4 bases between the germline ends. Germline lookup yields CDR1 ENHRY and CDR2 SYGVKD.

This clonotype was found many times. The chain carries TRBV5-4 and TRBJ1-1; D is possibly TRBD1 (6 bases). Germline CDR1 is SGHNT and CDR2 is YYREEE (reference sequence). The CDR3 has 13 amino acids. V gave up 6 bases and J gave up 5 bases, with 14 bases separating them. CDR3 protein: CASTSLGGTEAFF. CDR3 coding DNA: TGTGCCAGCACCTCATTAGGGGGGACTGAAGCTTTCTTT. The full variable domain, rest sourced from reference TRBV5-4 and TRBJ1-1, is ETGVTQSPTHLIKTRGQQVTLRCSSQSGHNTVSWYQQALGQGPQFIFQYYREEENGRGNFPPRFSGLQFPNYSSELNVNALELDDSALYLCASTSLGGTEAFFGQGTRLTVV.

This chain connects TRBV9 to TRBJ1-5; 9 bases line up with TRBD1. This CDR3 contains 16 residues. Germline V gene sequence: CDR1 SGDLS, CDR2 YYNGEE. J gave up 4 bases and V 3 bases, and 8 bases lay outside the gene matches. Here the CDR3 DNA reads TGTGCCAGCAGCGGACCGGGACAGGGAGGTAATCAGCCCCAGCATTTT. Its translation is CASSGPGQGGNQPQHF. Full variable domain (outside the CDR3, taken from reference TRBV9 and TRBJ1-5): DSGVTQTPKHLITATGQRVTLRCSPRSGDLSVYWYQQSLDQGLQFLIQYYNGEERAKGNILERFSAQQFPDLHSELNLSSLELGDSALYFCASSGPGQGGNQPQHFGDGTRLSIL.

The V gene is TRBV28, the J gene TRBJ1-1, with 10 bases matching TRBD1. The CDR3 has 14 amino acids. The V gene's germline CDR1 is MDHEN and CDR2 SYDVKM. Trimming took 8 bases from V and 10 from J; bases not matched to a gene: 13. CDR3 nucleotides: TGTGCCAGCCAGCACTCTGGGACAGGGGCAAGAGCTTTCTTT. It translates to CASQHSGTGARAFF.

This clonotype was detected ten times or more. In DNA form, the CDR3 reads TGTGCCAGCAGCTTAGGAGTAGACACTGAAGCTTTCTTT. Its translation is CASSLGVDTEAFF. The chain recombines TRBV5-6 with TRBJ1-1; D gene ambiguous. Per the germline V gene, CDR1 is SGHDT and CDR2 is YYEEEE. This CDR3 contains 13 residues. Trimming removed 2 bases at V and 3 bases at J, with 8 bases between.

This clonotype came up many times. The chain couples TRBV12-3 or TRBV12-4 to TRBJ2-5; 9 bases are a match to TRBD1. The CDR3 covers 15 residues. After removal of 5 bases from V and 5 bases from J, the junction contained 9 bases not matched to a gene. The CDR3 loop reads CASSAKQGAGETQYF. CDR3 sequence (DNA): TGTGCCAGCAGTGCAAAACAGGGGGCAGGGGAGACCCAGTACTTC.

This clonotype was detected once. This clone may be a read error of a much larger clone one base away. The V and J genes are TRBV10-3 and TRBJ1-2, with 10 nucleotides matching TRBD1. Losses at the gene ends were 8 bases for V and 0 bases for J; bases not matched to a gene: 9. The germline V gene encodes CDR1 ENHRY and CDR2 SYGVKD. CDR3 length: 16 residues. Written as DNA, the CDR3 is TGTGCCATCGGTATCGGGACAGGGGTGGCTAACTATGGCTACACCTTC. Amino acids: CAIGIGTGVANYGYTF.